Sequencing of this T cell receptor (beta chain) was carried out in a study of monozygotic twins with inflammatory bowel disease. Regarding the study as a whole: With inverse Simpson as the measure, TCRbeta diversity was lower in IBD patients than in healthy co-twins.

Starting material for each TCR library was around 3.5 ug of total RNA. TCRdb reprocessed the 5' RACE reads; each CDR3 protein has one entry and no DNA is given. Recorded for this sample: 440,000 or so distinct CDR3 sequences. Skipping T cell sorting, the study isolated total RNA directly from whole blood. The CDR3 has 11 residues. Looked up from germline, CDR1 is ENHRY and CDR2 is SYGVKD. Concerning this clonotype: Its target is not known.

Specimen: blood. This clonotype originated in a human donor with ulcerative colitis or Crohn's disease, or a healthy co-twin of an affected twin (not recorded which). The V call is TRBV10-3, the J call TRBJ2-1. This chain's CDR3 is CAIRLDNEQFF.